The source of this T cell receptor beta chain is a study of cytomegalovirus exposure and HLA in healthy donors. The PCR contained 60 Vbeta and 13 Jbeta primers. Produced via immunoSEQ multiplex PCR; TCRdb's table is partial and in-frame only. This sample carries about 69,000 clones, around 76% of them seen once, and the ten largest clones take about 24%. Losses at the gene ends were 0 bases for V and 6 bases for J; bases not matched to a gene: 4. This CDR3 comprises 15 residues. CDR1 SGDLS and CDR2 YYNGEE come from the germline V gene. In the case of this clone: Its antigen remains unknown.

Study findings and constraints: Researchers reported that a few CMV-associated chains were confirmed in vitro as CMV antigen-specific. Among the most significant clusters, several appeared linked to common viral pathogens in a later analysis. Many donors carried some public TCRs, although rarity characterized most TCR sequences.

Sequenced material: PBMCs. The receptor was derived from a woman in her twenties or thirties in good health and CMV-seropositive. This chain connects TRBV9 to TRBJ1-4; 8 nucleotides agree with TRBD1. CDR3 nucleotides: TGTGCCAGCAGCGTAGCAGGGGGCCACGATGAAAAACTGTTTTTT. Amino acid sequence: CASSVAGGHDEKLFF.